The 18 T cell receptor beta chains below come from one sample, sequenced in a study of T cell responses to AZD1222 COVID-19 vaccine. The data were produced by immunoSEQ multiplex PCR, yet TCRdb's version contains in-frame clones alone and is incomplete. The sample has more than 110,000 clones, about nine tenths seen once. Sequencing used peripheral blood, obtained 28 days after the second AZD1222 dose. All receptors come from an adult who received the AZD1222 COVID-19 vaccine.

The rearrangement links TRBV5-6 to TRBJ2-3; D not certain. Between the trimmed V and J ends, which lost 6 bases and 0 bases, there was a span of 11 bases. Per the germline V gene, CDR1 is SGHDT and CDR2 is YYEEEE. The CDR3 loop spans 14 amino acids. DNA of the CDR3: TGTGCCAGCATCGGCGGCCGGAGCACAGATACGCAGTATTTT. This translates into CASIGGRSTDTQYF.

V usage is TRBV28 and J usage is TRBJ1-5, with 8 bases aligning to TRBD1. CDR1 is MDHEN and CDR2 is SYDVKM in the germline V gene. The CDR3 length is 15 residues. With V trimmed by 5 bases and J by 5 bases, 8 bases remained unmatched. CDR3 sequence reads: CASSLAKTGDQPQHF. CDR3 DNA: TGTGCCAGCAGTCTCGCCAAGACAGGGGATCAGCCCCAGCATTTT.

This clone was found once. The rearrangement joins TRBV10-3 to TRBJ1-5, with D uncertain. The V gene's germline CDR1 is ENHRY and CDR2 SYGVKD. Trimming pared 1 base from V and 2 bases from J, leaving 6 bases between. CDR3 length equals 14 residues. CDR3 loop: CAISEYSGNQPQHF. The CDR3 DNA reads TGTGCCATCAGTGAGTACTCAGGCAATCAGCCCCAGCATTTT.

The chain employs TRBV2 and TRBJ1-1; D gene uncertain. CDR1 is SNHLY, CDR2 FYNNEI, per germline. The CDR3 runs to 12 residues. V lost 4 bases to trimming and J lost 0 bases, with 3 bases between them. CDR3 nucleotides: TGTGCCAGCAGTGCCCTGAACACTGAAGCTTTCTTT. Translating it yields CASSALNTEAFF.

The gene calls are TRBV5-1 and TRBJ1-2; 8 bases match TRBD1. Per germline, CDR1 SGHRS and CDR2 YFSETQ. CDR3 length: 15 residues. The V and J ends lost 4 bases and 6 bases, in that order; junction bases with no gene match: 11. CDR3 loop: CASSPGQGLQDGYTF. CDR3 in DNA: TGCGCCAGCAGCCCAGGACAGGGTCTTCAGGATGGCTACACCTTC. Filled out from reference TRBV5-1 and TRBJ1-2, the complete variable domain reads KAGVTQTPRYLIKTRGQQVTLSCSPISGHRSVSWYQQTPGQGLQFLFEYFSETQRNKGNFPGRFSGRQFSNSRSEMNVSTLELGDSALYLCASSPGQGLQDGYTFGSGTRLTVV.

J is TRBJ1-5 and V is TRBV7-2; D gene uncertain. Germline lookup yields CDR1 SGHTA and CDR2 FQGNSA. The CDR3 is 16 amino acids. Trimming removed 5 bases at V and 0 bases at J, with 14 bases between. CDR3 sequence: CASSPRAGNSNQPQHF. The CDR3, as DNA: TGTGCCAGCAGCCCACGAGCGGGGAATAGCAATCAGCCCCAGCATTTT.

The chain couples TRBV11-3 to TRBJ2-1; TRBD2 is a possible D gene (5 bases). This CDR3 is 15 amino acids long. Trimming took off 1 base at V and 4 bases at J, with 11 bases between the two ends. The germline gives CDR1 SGHNT, CDR2 YENEEA. The DNA for the CDR3 is TGTGCCAGCAGCTTAGGGCTAGCCCTGTACAATGAGCAGTTCTTC. Protein product: CASSLGLALYNEQFF.

This clone was seen just once. The CDR3 region is CASSSGGAGYGYTF. The CDR3 region has the DNA TGTGCCAGCAGTTCCGGGGGCGCAGGCTATGGCTACACCTTC. The chain recombines TRBV28 with TRBJ1-2; maybe TRBD1 (6 bases). V shed 4 bases and J shed 4 bases, with 13 bases lying between them. In germline, CDR1 is MDHEN, CDR2 SYDVKM. The CDR3 is 14 amino acids.

J is TRBJ1-1 and V is TRBV6-5, with TRBD1 as a possible D gene (5 bases). Trimming removed 10 bases at V and 4 bases at J, with 16 bases between. CDR3 length equals 13 residues. The germline V gene has CDR1 MNHEY and CDR2 SVGAGI. The CDR3 region is CATAPEGLTEAFF. In DNA form, the CDR3 reads TGTGCCACCGCCCCAGAGGGGCTCACTGAAGCTTTCTTT.

The rearrangement links TRBV5-1 to TRBJ1-4; tentatively, D is TRBD1 (5 bases). The CDR3 has 17 residues. From germline, CDR1 is SGHRS and CDR2 YFSETQ. The V end lost 4 bases, the J end lost 4 bases, and 20 bases lay between the germline ends. The CDR3 DNA reads as TGCGCCAGCAGCCCGGGGGGAGCGGGCCTAGTTAATGAAAAACTGTTTTTT. It specifies CASSPGGAGLVNEKLFF. Looking up the rest from reference TRBV5-1 and TRBJ1-4 gives the full variable domain: KAGVTQTPRYLIKTRGQQVTLSCSPISGHRSVSWYQQTPGQGLQFLFEYFSETQRNKGNFPGRFSGRQFSNSRSEMNVSTLELGDSALYLCASSPGGAGLVNEKLFFGSGTQLSVL.

The chain has TRBV4-3 and TRBJ2-3, with a possible D match to TRBD2 (5 bases). The V and J ends lost 0 bases and 4 bases respectively, with 14 bases between them. The CDR3 covers 16 residues. Germline loops: CDR1 LGHNA, CDR2 YSLEER. The CDR3 nucleotides are TGCGCCAGCAGCCAAGAGCTAGCCCGGATCCCAGATACGCAGTATTTT. Its translation is CASSQELARIPDTQYF.

The rearrangement links TRBV7-9 to TRBJ2-7; D gene unclear. The CDR3 extends over 13 amino acids. Germline V gene lookup returns CDR1 SEHNR and CDR2 FQNEAQ (reference sequence). V lost 3 bases and J lost 3, with 9 bases in between. CDR3 sequence (DNA): TGTGCCAGCAGCTTCGGCCAGGACTACGAGCAGTACTTC. Residues: CASSFGQDYEQYF.

The J gene is TRBJ2-7, the V gene TRBV7-9; D is possibly TRBD1 (5 bases). Between the trimmed V and J ends, which lost 0 bases and 2 bases, there was a span of 14 bases. In germline, CDR1 is SEHNR, CDR2 FQNEAQ (reference sequence). The CDR3 runs 16 residues. The DNA for the CDR3 is TGTGCCAGCAGCTTAGCTGGGCAGGGAAAGGCCTACGAGCAGTACTTC. Its protein is CASSLAGQGKAYEQYF.

The CDR3 nucleotides read TGCGCCAGCAGCATCCGGGCCATGAGGGCTAGCGAGAACACCGGGGAGCTGTTTTTT. Its protein product is CASSIRAMRASENTGELFF. V and J are TRBV5-1 and TRBJ2-2, with a possible D match to TRBD2 (6 bases). Trimming took 4 bases from V and 1 from J, leaving 23 bases between them. This CDR3 comprises 19 residues. Germline assignment: CDR1 SGHRS and CDR2 YFSETQ.

The rearrangement joins TRBV11-1 to TRBJ1-4; 7 bases line up with TRBD1. The length of the CDR3 is 13 residues. With V trimmed by 2 bases and J by 10 bases, 4 bases remained unmatched. CDR1 and CDR2 from the germline V gene are SGHAT and FQDESV (reference sequence). The CDR3 region is CASSLNRGGKLFF. The CDR3, as DNA: TGTGCCAGCAGCTTAAACAGGGGAGGAAAACTGTTTTTT.

J is TRBJ2-1 and V is TRBV29-1; D tentatively fits TRBD1 or TRBD2 (7 bases each). The length of the CDR3 is 15 residues. CDR1 is SQVTM, CDR2 ANQGSEA, per germline. Trimming removed 7 bases at V and 4 bases at J, with 20 bases between. As DNA, the CDR3 is TGCAGCGCGAGAGGGGGGGACAGCTCGTACAATGAGCAGTTCTTC. It codes for CSARGGDSSYNEQFF.

The chain is built from TRBV6-5 and TRBJ2-7, with D maybe TRBD2 (5 bases). The CDR3 has 12 amino acids. V was trimmed by 7 bases and J by 6 bases, leaving 13 bases between them. From germline, CDR1 is MNHEY and CDR2 SVGAGI. The CDR3 DNA reads TGTGCCAGCACACGGGATTTCGGCGAGCAGTACTTC. Translation: CASTRDFGEQYF.

This chain joins TRBV5-1 and TRBJ2-5; 9 bases align to TRBD1. V was pared by 3 bases and J by 5 bases, with 8 bases of the junction left unmatched. Germline V gene lookup returns CDR1 SGHRS and CDR2 YFSETQ. This CDR3 is built from 15 residues. CDR3 amino acids: CASSWGQGFWETQYF. The CDR3 nucleotides read TGCGCCAGCAGCTGGGGACAGGGATTTTGGGAGACCCAGTACTTC. The whole variable domain, remainder taken from reference TRBV5-1 and TRBJ2-5, is KAGVTQTPRYLIKTRGQQVTLSCSPISGHRSVSWYQQTPGQGLQFLFEYFSETQRNKGNFPGRFSGRQFSNSRSEMNVSTLELGDSALYLCASSWGQGFWETQYFGPGTRLLVL.